These 9 T cell receptor beta chains came from one sample sequenced in a study of graft-versus-host responses after intestinal transplantation. These receptors are not linked to any known antigen. TCRdb's table, derived via immunoSEQ multiplex PCR, lists solely in-frame clones and lacks some. The repertoire holds 80,000 to 100,000 clones, with about 89% as singletons. The sequencing used unstimulated CD4+ T cells sorted from spleen or lymph node cells, collected before intestinal transplant. The source is a human donor who received an intestinal transplant.

This rearrangement joins TRBV6-1 to TRBJ1-2; D uncertain. The CDR3 has 12 amino acids. The ends were cut back, 3 bases at V and 5 bases at J, with 7 bases in the middle. Germline CDR1 MNHNS, CDR2 SASEGT. This CDR3 is CASSEGLYGYTF. CDR3 sequence (DNA): TGTGCCAGCAGTGAGGGCCTTTATGGCTACACCTTC.

The chain joins TRBV6-5 to TRBJ1-6; D uncertain. The V and J ends lost 4 bases and 3 bases respectively, with 7 bases between them. This CDR3 comprises 14 residues. Germline V lookup: CDR1 MNHEY, CDR2 SVGAGI. The CDR3, as DNA: TGTGCCAGCAGTTGGACTCGCTATAATTCACCCCTCCACTTT. Its translation is CASSWTRYNSPLHF.

The chain combines TRBV5-1 with TRBJ2-5; 12 positions agree with TRBD2. Losses at the gene ends were 3 bases for V and 1 base for J; bases not matched to a gene: 1. The germline V gene has CDR1 SGHRS and CDR2 YFSETQ. The CDR3 sequence is 15 residues long. The CDR3 sequence: CASSSGLAGQETQYF. The CDR3 DNA sequence: TGCGCCAGCAGCTCGGGACTAGCGGGCCAAGAGACCCAGTACTTC.

The chain couples TRBV9 to TRBJ2-7, with TRBD2 matching 10 bases. CDR1 and CDR2 (germline): SGDLS, YYNGEE. The V segment lost 4 bases and the J segment 3 bases; nucleotides outside the gene matches: 4. This CDR3 region has 14 residues. CDR3: CASSTGLAVYEQYF. The CDR3 DNA is TGTGCCAGCAGCACTGGACTAGCGGTCTACGAGCAGTACTTC.

The V gene is TRBV2, the J gene TRBJ2-7; no clear D. V shed 4 bases and J shed 0 bases, with 16 bases lying between them. CDR1 and CDR2 (germline): SNHLY, FYNNEI. The CDR3 is 16 residues long. CDR3 region: CASSGGVLLSSYEQYF. CDR3 nucleotides: TGTGCCAGCAGTGGTGGTGTCCTCCTAAGCTCCTACGAGCAGTACTTC.

This chain links TRBV5-4 with TRBJ2-1; 11 bases map to TRBD1. Germline V gene sequence: CDR1 SGHNT, CDR2 YYREEE (reference sequence). CDR3 length equals 13 residues. V dropped 7 bases and J dropped 7; count of bases not matched to a gene: 4. The CDR3 nucleotides read TGTGCCAGCCGGACAGGGGGCAAAAATGAGCAGTTCTTC. Protein sequence: CASRTGGKNEQFF.

The chain couples TRBV7-9 to TRBJ2-7; no clear D gene. This CDR3 is built from 12 residues. The germline V gene encodes CDR1 SEHNR and CDR2 FQNEAQ (reference sequence). With 4 bases removed from V and 5 bases from J, the gap between germline ends came to 9 bases. The CDR3, as DNA: TGTGCCAGCAGCTCTAACTTTCACGAGCAGTACTTC. It specifies CASSSNFHEQYF. Looking up the rest from reference TRBV7-9 and TRBJ2-7 gives the full variable domain: DTGVSQNPRHKITKRGQNVTFRCDPISEHNRLYWYRQTLGQGPEFLTYFQNEAQLEKSRLLSDRFSAERPKGSFSTLEIQRTEQGDSAMYLCASSSNFHEQYFGPGTRLTVT.

This clone was observed a single time. J is TRBJ2-3 and V is TRBV27; TRBD2 matches at 8 bases. Germline assignment: CDR1 MNHEY and CDR2 SMNVEV (reference sequence). Germline trimming cut 6 bases from V and 3 bases from J; bases unmatched to any gene: 8. CDR3 length: 15 residues. The CDR3, as DNA: TGTGCCAGCAGGTCCAGCGGGAGAGGGACAGATACGCAGTATTTT. The encoded protein is CASRSSGRGTDTQYF.

V gene TRBV6-5 combines with J gene TRBJ2-1, with TRBD2 identical over 12 bases. Germline assignment: CDR1 MNHEY and CDR2 SVGAGI. The CDR3 contains 14 residues. V lost 5 bases, J lost 13 bases, and 9 bases stayed unmatched. The CDR3 reads CASSAPASGGEQFF. The CDR3 DNA reads as TGTGCCAGCAGTGCACCCGCTAGCGGGGGGGAACAGTTCTTC.